The next 3 T cell receptor beta chains were all read from a single sample in a study of T cell repertoires in cytomegalovirus infection. Their antigen targets remain unknown. Via MiXCR, TCRdb re-called the reads, giving one row per CDR3 protein. Here the sample spans hundreds of thousands of distinct CDR3 sequences, 33% being singletons. This sample comprised cultured PBMCs, obtained from culture after CMV antigen stimulation. These receptors were taken from a human donor in good health (CMV status not recorded). Some clones in this sample may be carry-over from other donors' samples.

The chain uses TRBV6-2 or TRBV6-3 and TRBJ2-5; tentatively, D is TRBD2 (6 bases). V lost 6 bases and J lost 5, with 19 bases in between. The CDR3 totals 15 residues. In germline, CDR1 is MNHEY, CDR2 SVGEGT. The CDR3 DNA reads TGTGCCAGCAGGATAAGCGGGCCTATCTCGGAGACCCAGTACTTC. Translation: CASRISGPISETQYF.

This clonotype has more than one count but fewer than ten. The chain couples TRBV7-9 to TRBJ2-5; possibly TRBD2 for D (5 bases). Germline lookup yields CDR1 SEHNR and CDR2 FQNEAQ (reference sequence). The V end lost 5 bases, the J end lost 3 bases, and 10 bases lay between the germline ends. This CDR3 is 13 amino acids long. The CDR3 bases are TGTGCCAGCAGCCCCACGAGGGAAGAGACCCAGTACTTC. This gives the protein CASSPTREETQYF.

The chain uses TRBV28 and TRBJ2-7; the match to TRBD2 covers 11 bases. The CDR3 covers 16 residues. Germline values: CDR1 MDHEN, CDR2 SYDVKM. Losses at the gene ends were 5 bases for V and 2 bases for J; bases not matched to a gene: 8. CDR3 sequence: CASSTLTSGGPYEQYF. The CDR3 nucleotides read TGTGCCAGCAGTACGCTAACTAGCGGGGGACCCTACGAGCAGTACTTC.